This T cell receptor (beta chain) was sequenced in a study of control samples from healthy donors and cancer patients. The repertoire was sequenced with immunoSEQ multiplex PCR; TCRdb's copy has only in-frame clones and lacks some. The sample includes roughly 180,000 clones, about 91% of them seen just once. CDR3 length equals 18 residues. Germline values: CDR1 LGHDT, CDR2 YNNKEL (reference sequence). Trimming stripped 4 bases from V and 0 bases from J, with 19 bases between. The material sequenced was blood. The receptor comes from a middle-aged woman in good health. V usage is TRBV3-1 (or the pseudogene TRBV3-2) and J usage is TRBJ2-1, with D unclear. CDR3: CASSPQDQYLSSYNEQFF. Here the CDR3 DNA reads TGTGCCAGCAGCCCTCAAGATCAGTACCTAAGCTCCTACAATGAGCAGTTCTTC.